This TCR beta chain is drawn from a study of T-cell memory formation after mild COVID-19. Regarding the study as a whole: Whether second-wave clones peaking at day 37 were SARS-CoV-2 specific went unconfirmed. CD4+ bias marked clones expanding day 15 to 37, unlike balanced contracting clones. Memory cells collected pre-infection included some clones that later responded, suggesting cross-reactive memory joined.

TCRdb re-analysed the 5' RACE reads in MiXCR, keeping a single row per CDR3 protein. The data show hundreds of thousands of distinct CDR3 sequences, roughly 20% seen once. The ends were cut back, 3 bases at V and 4 bases at J, with 12 bases in the middle. The CDR3 covers 14 residues. CDR1 SGHTA and CDR2 FQGNSA come from the germline V gene. A note on this clonotype: Its antigen is undetermined.

The clonotype was recovered from an adult woman who had mild COVID-19 (a few samples of this study predate the infection). Cell type and time point are not known. Sequenced: PBMCs or a T cell subset sorted from them (not recorded which). This chain joins TRBV7-2 and TRBJ2-5; D possibly corresponds to TRBD1 (6 bases). The chain's CDR3 is CASSFGQPPETQYF. DNA for the CDR3: TGTGCCAGCAGCTTCGGACAGCCCCCAGAGACCCAGTACTTC.